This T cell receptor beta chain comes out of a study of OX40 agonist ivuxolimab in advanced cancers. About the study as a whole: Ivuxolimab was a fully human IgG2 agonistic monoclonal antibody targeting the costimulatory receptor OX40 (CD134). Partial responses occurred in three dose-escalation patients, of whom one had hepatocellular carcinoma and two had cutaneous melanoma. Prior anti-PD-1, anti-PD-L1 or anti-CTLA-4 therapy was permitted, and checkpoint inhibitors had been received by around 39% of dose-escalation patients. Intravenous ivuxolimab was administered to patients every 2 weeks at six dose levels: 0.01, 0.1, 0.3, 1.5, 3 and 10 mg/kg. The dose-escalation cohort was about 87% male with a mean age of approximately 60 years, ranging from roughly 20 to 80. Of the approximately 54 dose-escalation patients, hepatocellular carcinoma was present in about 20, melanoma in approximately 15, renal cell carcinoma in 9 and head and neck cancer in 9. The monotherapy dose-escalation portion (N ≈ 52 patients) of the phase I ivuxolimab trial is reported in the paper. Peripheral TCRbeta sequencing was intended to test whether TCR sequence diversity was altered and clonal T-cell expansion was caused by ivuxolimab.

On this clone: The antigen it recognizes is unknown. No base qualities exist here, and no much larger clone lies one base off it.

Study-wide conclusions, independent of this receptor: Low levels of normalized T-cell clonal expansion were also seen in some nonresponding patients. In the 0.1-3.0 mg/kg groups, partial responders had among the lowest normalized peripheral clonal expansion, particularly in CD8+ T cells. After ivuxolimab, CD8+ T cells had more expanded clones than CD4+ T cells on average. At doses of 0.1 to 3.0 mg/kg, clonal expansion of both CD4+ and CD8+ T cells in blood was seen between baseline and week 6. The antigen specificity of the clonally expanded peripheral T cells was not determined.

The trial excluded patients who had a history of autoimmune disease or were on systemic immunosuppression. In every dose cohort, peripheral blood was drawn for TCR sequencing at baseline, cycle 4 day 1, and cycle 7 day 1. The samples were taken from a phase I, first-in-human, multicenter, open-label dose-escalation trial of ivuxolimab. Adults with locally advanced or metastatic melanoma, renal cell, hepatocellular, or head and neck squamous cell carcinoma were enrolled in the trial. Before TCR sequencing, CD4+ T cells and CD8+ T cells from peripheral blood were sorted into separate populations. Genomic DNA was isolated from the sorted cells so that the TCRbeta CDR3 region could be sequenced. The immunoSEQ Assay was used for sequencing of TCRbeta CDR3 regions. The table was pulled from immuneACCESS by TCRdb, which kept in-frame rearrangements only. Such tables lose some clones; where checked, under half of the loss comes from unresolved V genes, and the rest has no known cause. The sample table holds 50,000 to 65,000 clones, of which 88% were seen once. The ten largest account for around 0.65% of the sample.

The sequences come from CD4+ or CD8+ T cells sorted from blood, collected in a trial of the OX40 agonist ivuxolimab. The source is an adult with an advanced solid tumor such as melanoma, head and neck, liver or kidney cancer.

The CDR3 amino acid sequence is: CASNPNRAQETQYF. The bases are TGTGCCAGCAACCCAAACAGGGCCCAAGAGACCCAGTACTTC. In this chain, TRBV2 is recombined with TRBJ2-5; TRBD1 could be the D gene, as 6 bases match. V gives up 7 bases and J gives up 1 base, and the segment between their germline ends measures 13 bases. CDR1 and CDR2, per the germline V gene, are SNHLY and FYNNEI. Reading from cysteine to phenylalanine, the CDR3 counts 14 amino acids. Left in the record is the CDR3 DNA by itself, 42 bases read in frame from the first base. The reference TRBV2 and TRBJ2-5 proteins fill in what lies around the CDR3, so the full variable domain reads EPEVTQTPSHQVTQMGQEVILRCVPISNHLYFYWYRQILGQKVEFLVSFYNNEISEKSEIFDDQFSVERPDGSNFTLKIRSTKLEDSAMYFCASNPNRAQETQYFGPGTRLLVL.